The rows below give T cell receptor beta chains drawn from one sample of a study of Ad26.COV2.S vaccination and SARS-CoV-2 variants. Here immunoSEQ multiplex PCR was the method, and the copy in TCRdb shows in-frame clones only, minus some. Among about 680,000 clones listed, roughly nine tenths were seen once. The specimen comprised peripheral blood, sampled in a trial of Ad26.COV2.S vaccine versus placebo. Receptors were obtained from a person aged 18 to 59 who received the Ad26.COV2.S COVID-19 vaccine or a placebo. The CDR3 runs from the conserved cysteine through the conserved F or W. The D gene is left open where the match is weak. Where a row states a size, it is once, few, many or the class of an expanded clone; other rows omit it.

TGTGCCAGCAGCTTTAGGGGGACATCCAACACCGGGGAGCTGTTTTTT CASSFRGTSNTGELFF TRBJ2-2 few TRBV7-8 .
TGTGCCAGCAGCCGAGACCCAGAACCTTTCTACGAGCAGTACTTC CASSRDPEPFYEQYF TRBJ2-7 . TRBV9 .
TGTGCCAGCGGACGAGGGGAACCCACTGAAGCTTTCTTT CASGRGEPTEAFF TRBJ1-1 . TRBV6-5 .
TGTGCCAGCAGTTACAGGGGGCTGAGTTCACCCCTCCACTTT CASSYRGLSSPLHF TRBJ1-6 . TRBV6-5 TRBD1
TGTGCCAGCAGCCCTACCGGGACCGACAATTCACCCCTCCACTTT CASSPTGTDNSPLHF TRBJ1-6 . TRBV5-4 .
TGTGCCAGCAGCCCTACCACAGGGATCCATGAGCAGTTCTTC CASSPTTGIHEQFF TRBJ2-1 . TRBV9 .
TGTGCCACCAGCAGAACTGGGGAGCAGTACTTC CATSRTGEQYF TRBJ2-7 . TRBV15 .
TGTGCCAGCAGCTTGGGGGACAGCTCAAATCAGCCCCAGCATTTT CASSLGDSSNQPQHF TRBJ1-5 . TRBV11-2 TRBD1
TGTGCCAGCAGCCAACAGAGCAATCAGCCCCAGCATTTT CASSQQSNQPQHF TRBJ1-5 . TRBV7-2 .
TGTGCCAGCAGTGAAAATGGACAGAATCAGCCCCAGCATTTT CASSENGQNQPQHF TRBJ1-5 . TRBV6-1 .
TGTGCCAGTAGTATTACGGCGTCTAGCGGGAGTTCCTCCTACGAGCAGTACTTC CASSITASSGSSSYEQYF TRBJ2-7 . TRBV19 TRBD2
TGTGCCAGTACCTTGGGGGGGCCAAGAGGCACCGGGGAGCTGTTTTTT CASTLGGPRGTGELFF TRBJ2-2 . TRBV19 .
TGTGCCAGCAGCCACCGCACGAGCTCTGGAAACACCATATATTTT CASSHRTSSGNTIYF TRBJ1-3 . TRBV7-2 .
TGTGCCAGCAGCCCTCACGGGGGCAGCTCCTACGAGCAGTACTTC CASSPHGGSSYEQYF TRBJ2-7 . TRBV7-2 .
TGTGCCAGCAGCCCCGGACAGAGCAATCAGCCCCAGCATTTT CASSPGQSNQPQHF TRBJ1-5 once TRBV4-2 .
TGTGCCAGTAGTGCCGGGACTGGGGAGGAGACCCAGTACTTC CASSAGTGEETQYF TRBJ2-5 . TRBV19 .
TGTGCCAGCAGCGGGACAGATCATAATTCACCCCTCCACTTT CASSGTDHNSPLHF TRBJ1-6 . TRBV9 .
TGTGCCAGCAGCCTGTTTGGGATGAACACTGAAGCTTTCTTT CASSLFGMNTEAFF TRBJ1-1 . TRBV7-9 .
TGTGCCAGCAGTAGGACCACTAGCAATCAGCCCCAGCATTTT CASSRTTSNQPQHF TRBJ1-5 . TRBV2 .
TGCAGCGCCTGGACTCTTGGAAACACCATATATTTT CSAWTLGNTIYF TRBJ1-3 . TRBV29-1 .
TGTGCCAGCAGGACGGGGGGTATGGGCTACACCTTC CASRTGGMGYTF TRBJ1-2 . TRBV27 .
TGTGCCAGCAGGGCCCCGGGACTAGAGACAGATACGCAGTATTTT CASRAPGLETDTQYF TRBJ2-3 . TRBV7-3 TRBD2
TGTGCCAGCAGCTTAAATTTCCAAGAGACCCAGTACTTC CASSLNFQETQYF TRBJ2-5 . TRBV11-3 .
TGTGCCTTCCACAGGAACTCTGGGGCCAACGTCCTGACTTTC CAFHRNSGANVLTF TRBJ2-6 . TRBV30 .
TGTGCCAGCACACACAGGGGGGAGACCGGGGAGCTGTTTTTT CASTHRGETGELFF TRBJ2-2 . TRBV2 TRBD1